Listed below are T cell receptor beta chains from one sample, sequenced in a study of shared clonotypes between healthy human individuals. TCRdb keeps only in-frame clones here, not all; method: immunoSEQ multiplex PCR. The sample records roughly 2.2 million clones, roughly 92% being singletons. What was sequenced was naive CD4+ T cells from PBMCs. The origin of the receptors is a man between 18 and 35 years old in good health. Some clones in this sample may be carry-over from other donors' samples. Each CDR3 is given with its conserved first and last residue. The order of the fields is D gene, V gene, CDR3 length, J gene, clone size, CDR3 protein, CDR3 DNA. A D gene is named only where the DNA matches it firmly. The size entry is marked missing in some rows and otherwise reads once, few, many or a size class.

>-|TRBV28|12|TRBJ2-1|-
CASRAGYDEQFF
TGTGCCAGCAGGGCCGGATACGATGAGCAGTTCTTC
>TRBD1|TRBV7-2|15|TRBJ2-1|-
CASSLGAGGYNEQFF
TGTGCCAGCAGCTTAGGGGCAGGGGGCTACAATGAGCAGTTCTTC
>TRBD2|TRBV7-9|16|TRBJ2-7|-
CASSSTGTSMLYEQYF
TGTGCCAGCAGCTCTACAGGGACTAGCATGCTCTACGAGCAGTACTTC
>-|TRBV30|14|TRBJ1-3|once
CAWERGVSGNTIYF
TGTGCCTGGGAGAGGGGAGTCTCTGGAAACACCATATATTTT
>TRBD1|TRBV27|16|TRBJ2-3|-
CASSLPGQGAVDTQYF
TGTGCCAGCAGTCTTCCGGGACAGGGGGCTGTAGATACGCAGTATTTT
>TRBD1|TRBV6-6|14|TRBJ1-1|-
CASSYPGTGSEAFF
TGTGCCAGCAGTTACCCCGGGACAGGGAGCGAAGCTTTCTTT
>TRBD2|TRBV11-2|14|TRBJ2-1|-
CASSRSGRGGEQFF
TGTGCCAGCAGCCGTTCCGGGAGGGGCGGTGAGCAGTTCTTC
>-|TRBV5-1|13|TRBJ1-1|-
CASSLNREGEAFF
TGCGCCAGCAGCTTAAACAGGGAGGGTGAAGCTTTCTTT
>TRBD1|TRBV2|14|TRBJ2-7|-
CASSEQGARYEQYF
TGTGCCAGCAGTGAGCAGGGGGCGCGGTACGAGCAGTACTTC
>TRBD1|TRBV15|16|TRBJ2-7|once
CATSREDRFSTYEQYF
TGTGCCACCAGCAGAGAGGACAGGTTTTCAACCTACGAGCAGTACTTC
>TRBD2|TRBV28|12|TRBJ2-7|-
CASTSSGYEQYF
TGTGCCAGCACCTCTAGCGGCTACGAGCAGTACTTC
>-|TRBV7-2|13|TRBJ1-5|-
CASRQASNQPQHF
TGTGCCAGCCGACAGGCCAGCAATCAGCCCCAGCATTTT
>-|TRBV29-1|13|TRBJ1-1|once
CSAMRVLNTEAFF
TGCAGCGCCATGAGGGTTCTGAACACTGAAGCCTTCTTT
>-|TRBV4-3|15|TRBJ1-3|once
CASSQEFISGNTIYF
TGCGCCAGCAGCCAAGAATTTATCTCTGGAAACACCATATATTTT
>-|TRBV18|12|TRBJ2-5|-
CASSRYQETQYF
TGTGCCAGCTCACGATACCAAGAGACCCAGTACTTC
>TRBD1|TRBV28|16|TRBJ1-5|-
CASSGDRGNSNQPQHF
TGTGCCAGCAGTGGTGACAGGGGGAACAGCAATCAGCCCCAGCATTTT
>-|TRBV30|14|TRBJ2-1|-
CAWSVGLVAREQFF
TGTGCCTGGAGTGTAGGGCTGGTGGCGCGCGAGCAGTTCTTC
>TRBD1|TRBV28|16|TRBJ1-2|-
CASSFLGQGPWYGYTF
TGTGCCAGCAGTTTCTTAGGACAGGGCCCTTGGTATGGCTACACCTTC
>TRBD1|TRBV28|14|TRBJ1-1|-
CASSPQGALPPAFF
TGTGCCAGCAGTCCACAGGGGGCGCTACCCCCAGCTTTCTTT
>TRBD2|TRBV7-3|15|TRBJ2-1|-
CASSFRLAGADEQFF
TGTGCCAGCAGCTTCAGACTAGCGGGAGCCGATGAGCAGTTCTTC
>-|TRBV7-8|15|TRBJ2-3|-
CASSPGQGTGGTQYF
TGTGCCAGCAGCCCAGGACAGGGCACGGGGGGTACGCAGTATTTT
>TRBD1|TRBV10-3|16|TRBJ1-2|once
CAINRPRQGGGYGYTF
TGTGCCATCAACCGACCCAGACAGGGAGGTGGCTATGGCTACACCTTC
>-|TRBV5-4|15|TRBJ1-3|-
CVSTREPEEGNTIYF
TGTGTCAGCACCCGCGAGCCGGAGGAGGGAAACACCATATATTTT
>-|TRBV27|15|TRBJ2-1|-
CASSLSGAAYNEQFF
TGTGCCAGCAGTTTATCGGGGGCGGCCTACAATGAGCAGTTCTTC
>TRBD2|TRBV19|15|TRBJ2-3|-
CASSIMTSGRRPQYF
TGTGCCAGTAGTATCATGACTAGCGGGAGGAGGCCGCAGTATTTT
>-|TRBV6-1|12|TRBJ1-2|-
CATGTSYYGYTF
TGTGCCACCGGGACAAGCTACTATGGCTACACCTTC
>TRBD2|TRBV5-1|15|TRBJ2-7|-
CASSELAGVANEQYF
TGCGCCAGCAGCGAACTAGCGGGAGTCGCCAACGAGCAGTACTTC
>-|TRBV29-1|14|TRBJ2-2|-
CSAGGTATPGELFF
TGCAGCGCGGGGGGGACAGCAACCCCCGGGGAGCTGTTTTTT
>-|TRBV7-3|13|TRBJ2-3|-
CASSQGATDTQYF
TGTGCCAGCAGCCAAGGGGCGACAGATACGCAGTATTTT
>TRBD2|TRBV7-2|18|TRBJ2-3|-
CASSPRLVIAGGPDTQYF
TGTGCCAGCAGCCCGCGACTAGTTATAGCGGGAGGCCCAGATACGCAGTATTTT
>-|TRBV28|17|TRBJ2-3|-
CASSPGINWGSTDTQYF
TGTGCCAGCAGTCCCGGTATTAATTGGGGTAGCACAGATACGCAGTATTTT
>-|TRBV6-1|16|TRBJ2-5|once
CASSARTGSSQETQYF
TGTGCCAGCAGTGCACGTACCGGGAGTAGCCAAGAGACCCAGTACTTC
>TRBD1|TRBV5-1|15|TRBJ1-1|-
CASSLAAAGTGEAFF
TGCGCCAGCAGCTTGGCGGCGGCCGGGACAGGTGAAGCTTTCTTT
>-|TRBV5-1|14|TRBJ2-2|-
CASSEDPNTGELFF
TGCGCCAGCAGCGAGGACCCGAACACCGGGGAGCTGTTTTTT
>-|TRBV6-5|14|TRBJ2-7|-
CASRLRDGPYEQYF
TGTGCCAGCAGACTCCGGGACGGTCCCTACGAGCAGTACTTC
>-|TRBV5-1|14|TRBJ1-1|-
CASRFNLVVTEAFF
TGCGCCAGCCGTTTCAATCTAGTGGTCACTGAAGCTTTCTTT
>-|TRBV6-4|18|TRBJ1-5|few
CASSDSAGATYSNQPQHF
TGTGCCAGCAGTGACTCTGCAGGGGCCACCTATAGCAATCAGCCCCAGCATTTT
>TRBD1|TRBV7-9|14|TRBJ1-2|-
CASTLKGADYGYTF
TGTGCCAGCACCCTGAAGGGGGCAGACTATGGCTACACCTTC
>-|TRBV4-2|17|TRBJ2-3|-
CASSQGALAESTDTQYF
TGTGCCAGCAGCCAAGGGGCATTAGCGGAGAGCACAGATACGCAGTATTTT
>-|TRBV28|12|TRBJ1-1|-
CASRRTGTEAFF
TGTGCCAGCCGACGAACGGGCACTGAAGCTTTCTTT
>-|TRBV18|16|TRBJ2-2|-
CASSPGLQGFTGELFF
TGTGCCAGCTCACCCGGCCTGCAGGGGTTCACCGGGGAGCTGTTTTTT
>-|TRBV6-5|14|TRBJ1-1|-
CASSGRGHRTEAFF
TGTGCCAGCAGTGGAAGGGGACACAGGACTGAAGCTTTCTTT
>-|TRBV7-9|13|TRBJ1-5|-
CASSSRGGGPQHF
TGTGCCAGCAGCTCTCGTGGGGGCGGACCCCAGCATTTT
>-|TRBV15|15|TRBJ1-5|-
CATSLTIGRIQPQHF
TGTGCCACCAGCCTTACGATCGGTCGGATTCAGCCCCAGCATTTT
>-|TRBV4-2|17|TRBJ1-2|-
CASSQGRTKAENYGYTF
TGTGCCAGCAGCCAAGGTAGGACCAAGGCTGAAAACTATGGCTACACCTTC
>-|TRBV28|14|TRBJ2-5|-
CASSAPRGTETQYF
TGTGCCAGCAGTGCTCCCAGGGGAACAGAGACCCAGTACTTC
>-|TRBV28|13|TRBJ2-7|-
CASNQGYVFEQYF
TGTGCCAGCAATCAGGGTTACGTCTTCGAGCAGTACTTC
>-|TRBV5-1|15|TRBJ1-2|-
CASSLYQTALGAYTF
TGCGCCAGCAGCTTATATCAGACGGCCTTGGGAGCTTACACCTTC
>TRBD2|TRBV11-3|14|TRBJ2-2|few
CASRLAGDTGELFF
TGTGCCAGCCGGCTAGCGGGAGACACCGGGGAGCTGTTTTTT
>-|TRBV9|14|TRBJ1-1|few
CASSVDRGDTEAFF
TGTGCCAGCAGCGTAGATCGGGGGGACACTGAAGCTTTCTTT